The T cell receptor (beta chain) described here comes from a study of T cells in narcolepsy. Study-level background: Donors had narcolepsy type 1 or type 2, or were healthy controls.

Concerning this clone: The target antigen is unknown.

The V gene lost 6 bases and the J gene lost 3 bases, with 8 bases spanning the gap. CDR3 length: 12 amino acids. Germline-derived CDR1 and CDR2 are SQVTM and ANQGSEA. The assay was immunoSEQ multiplex PCR, and TCRdb's table has in-frame clones only and misses some. The table has around 25,000 clones, 70% to 85% seen once. Study-level points and caveats: Reportedly, autoreactive clonotypes were serially detected in patients' blood but not controls'. No autoreactive T cell clone sequences appeared in some memory CD4+ repertoires.

The specimen was CD45RA- memory CD4+ T cells from PBMCs. The chain links TRBV29-1 to TRBJ2-2; unclear D gene. The sequence derives from a human donor with narcolepsy. CDR3 nucleotide sequence: TGCAGCGTGTTACCTGACACCGGGGAGCTGTTTTTT. It is translated as CSVLPDTGELFF.